The 15 T cell receptor beta chains below come from one sample, sequenced in a study of CD8 T cells in ankylosing spondylitis (dated by TCRdb to 2017 to 2019). The antigens of these receptors remain unknown. Study-wide findings and limitations: Blood from ankylosing spondylitis patients appeared to be characterized by a TCR beta motif made up of fewer than ten highly homologous amino acid variants.

The library was generated by 5' RACE. Instrument on record: Illumina HiSeq 2500. The public reads were reanalyzed by TCRdb: fastp trimming at Q25, MiXCR alignment, in-frame beta chains only. Entries are consolidated by CDR3 protein sequence, retaining the most common genes and DNA. Recorded for this sample are 350,000 or so distinct CDR3 sequences; less than 9.5% of them occurred a single time. The ten largest clonotypes hold approximately 14% of the sample. Specimen: blood, either unsorted or a sorted T cell fraction (not recorded which). These receptors all stem from a male donor with ankylosing spondylitis.

This chain uses TRBV29-1 with TRBJ2-1; 7 bases fit TRBD2. CDR1 SQVTM and CDR2 ANQGSEA come from the germline V gene. CDR3 length: 14 residues. The V and J ends lost 7 bases and 3 bases, in that order; junction bases with no gene match: 9. CDR3 sequence: CSALGAGNYNEQFF. For the CDR3, the DNA is TGCAGCGCCCTCGGAGCGGGAAACTACAATGAGCAGTTCTTC.

The chain recombines TRBV5-1 with TRBJ2-7; 8 bases agree with TRBD1. With V trimmed by 0 bases and J by 2 bases, 7 bases remained unmatched. Germline CDR1 reads SGHRS; CDR2 reads YFSETQ. There are 16 residues in the CDR3. CDR3 in amino acids: CASSLEGWGQAYEQYF. CDR3 bases: TGCGCCAGCAGCTTGGAGGGTTGGGGACAGGCCTACGAGCAGTACTTC.

V gene TRBV5-6 combines with J gene TRBJ1-2; D gene uncertain. Looked up from germline, CDR1 is SGHDT and CDR2 is YYEEEE. Trimming removed 4 bases from V and 7 bases from J, with 14 bases in between. The CDR3 contains 13 residues. The CDR3 loop is CASSTNGRGGYTF. The CDR3 DNA is TGTGCCAGCAGCACAAACGGGAGAGGTGGCTACACCTTC.

This chain uses TRBV18 with TRBJ1-1; no clear D gene. V was pared by 3 bases and J by 4 bases, with 18 bases between. The germline gives CDR1 KGHSH, CDR2 LQKENI. The CDR3 is made up of 16 amino acids. CDR3 sequence (DNA): TGTGCCAGCTCACCGTGGGCAGTCGGGCCCAGCACTGAAGCTTTCTTT. This sequence encodes CASSPWAVGPSTEAFF. The full variable domain, in which reference TRBV18 and TRBJ1-1 provide the parts outside the CDR3, is NAGVMQNPRHLVRRRGQEARLRCSPMKGHSHVYWYRQLPEEGLKFMVYLQKENIIDESGMPKERFSAEFPKEGPSILRIQQVVRGDSAAYFCASSPWAVGPSTEAFFGQGTRLTVV.

This clonotype was seen ten or more times. V and J are TRBV29-1 and TRBJ1-1, with TRBD1 matching over 7 bases. The length of the CDR3 is 12 residues. V was clipped by 3 bases and J by 4 bases; unmatched bases: 2. Per germline, CDR1 SQVTM and CDR2 ANQGSEA. This chain's CDR3 is CSVDPGGTEAFF. Written as DNA, the CDR3 is TGCAGCGTTGATCCAGGGGGCACTGAAGCTTTCTTT.

This clonotype was seen a few times. The chain joins TRBV4-3 to TRBJ2-5; 9 bases are a match to TRBD2. Germline V gene lookup returns CDR1 LGHNA and CDR2 YSLEER. The CDR3 is made up of 17 amino acids. The trim removed 0 bases at V and 4 bases at J, leaving 9 bases unmatched. DNA of the CDR3: TGCGCCAGCAGCCAAGATTCGGCGACTAGCGGAGGAGAGACCCAGTACTTC. Translating it yields CASSQDSATSGGETQYF.

The rearrangement joins TRBV5-1 to TRBJ2-5; D is undetermined. The CDR3 is 15 residues long. CDR1 SGHRS and CDR2 YFSETQ come from the germline V gene. V shed 0 bases and J shed 0 bases, with 9 bases lying between them. This CDR3 reads CASSLVAAYQETQYF. Here the CDR3 DNA reads TGCGCCAGCAGCTTGGTAGCAGCATACCAAGAGACCCAGTACTTC.

The chain carries TRBV9 and TRBJ2-7, with D perhaps TRBD2 (6 bases). The V gene lost 0 bases and the J gene lost 0 bases, with 13 bases spanning the gap. CDR3 length: 16 amino acids. Germline CDR1 is SGDLS and CDR2 is YYNGEE. The chain's CDR3 is CASSVDKRASSYEQYF. The CDR3 DNA is TGTGCCAGCAGCGTAGACAAGCGGGCGAGCTCCTACGAGCAGTACTTC. The complete variable domain, with remaining parts taken from reference TRBV9 and TRBJ2-7, reads DSGVTQTPKHLITATGQRVTLRCSPRSGDLSVYWYQQSLDQGLQFLIQYYNGEERAKGNILERFSAQQFPDLHSELNLSSLELGDSALYFCASSVDKRASSYEQYFGPGTRLTVT.

The rearrangement links TRBV12-3 or TRBV12-4 to TRBJ2-5; D remains unclear. This CDR3 is 12 amino acids long. V was cut by 4 bases and J by 5 bases, with 8 bases left in between. Here the CDR3 DNA reads TGTGCCAGCAGTTGGTACCGGGAGACCCAGTACTTC. Translated, it gives CASSWYRETQYF.

This clonotype was seen repeatedly, ten times or more. The chain joins TRBV12-3 or TRBV12-4 to TRBJ2-5, with TRBD1 matching over 10 bases. The CDR3 is made up of 15 amino acids. Trimming took 0 bases from V and 7 from J; bases not matched to a gene: 5. This chain's CDR3 is CASSLATGGAGTQYF. The CDR3 nucleotides are TGTGCCAGCAGTTTAGCGACAGGGGGCGCGGGGACCCAGTACTTC.

This clonotype was seen repeatedly, ten times or more. The V and J genes are TRBV10-3 and TRBJ1-4, with 10 bases that match TRBD1. Germline V gives CDR1 ENHRY, CDR2 SYGVKD. The CDR3 is 14 residues long. J lost 4 bases, V lost 4 bases, and 0 bases had no gene match. DNA of the CDR3: TGTGCCATCAGTGGGGACAGGGGTAATGAAAAACTGTTTTTT. This gives the protein CAISGDRGNEKLFF.

In its sample, this clonotype was seen many times. This sequence joins TRBV10-3 and TRBJ2-7, with D possibly being TRBD1 (5 bases). Germline loops: CDR1 ENHRY, CDR2 SYGVKD. V dropped 3 bases and J dropped 6 bases, with 15 bases sitting between them. The CDR3 is 14 amino acids. CDR3 in amino acids: CAISDGRIGVEQYF. The CDR3, as DNA: TGTGCCATCAGTGATGGAAGGATAGGGGTCGAGCAGTACTTC.

The chain employs TRBV10-3 and TRBJ2-5; 9 positions agree with TRBD1. J was trimmed by 5 bases and V by 6 bases; bases with no gene match: 7. Germline V gives CDR1 ENHRY, CDR2 SYGVKD. CDR3 length: 14 amino acids. CDR3 amino acids: CAIREDRGSETQYF. Written as DNA, the CDR3 is TGTGCCATCAGGGAGGACAGGGGATCGGAGACCCAGTACTTC.

This clonotype was seen at least ten times. V usage is TRBV12-3 or TRBV12-4 and J usage is TRBJ2-2; 7 bases map to TRBD1. The CDR3 runs to 13 residues. J gave up 8 bases and V 6 bases, and 6 bases lay outside the gene matches. This chain's CDR3 is CASSQTGPGELFF. The CDR3, as DNA: TGTGCCAGCAGCCAGACAGGGCCGGGGGAGCTGTTTTTT.

The chain uses TRBV6-5 and TRBJ2-2; 7 nucleotides agree with TRBD1. Losses at the gene ends were 4 bases for V and 3 bases for J; bases not matched to a gene: 5. Germline V gene lookup returns CDR1 MNHEY and CDR2 SVGAGI. CDR3 length: 15 amino acids. DNA for the CDR3: TGTGCCAGCAGTTCGGACAGGCTCGACACCGGGGAGCTGTTTTTT. It translates to CASSSDRLDTGELFF.